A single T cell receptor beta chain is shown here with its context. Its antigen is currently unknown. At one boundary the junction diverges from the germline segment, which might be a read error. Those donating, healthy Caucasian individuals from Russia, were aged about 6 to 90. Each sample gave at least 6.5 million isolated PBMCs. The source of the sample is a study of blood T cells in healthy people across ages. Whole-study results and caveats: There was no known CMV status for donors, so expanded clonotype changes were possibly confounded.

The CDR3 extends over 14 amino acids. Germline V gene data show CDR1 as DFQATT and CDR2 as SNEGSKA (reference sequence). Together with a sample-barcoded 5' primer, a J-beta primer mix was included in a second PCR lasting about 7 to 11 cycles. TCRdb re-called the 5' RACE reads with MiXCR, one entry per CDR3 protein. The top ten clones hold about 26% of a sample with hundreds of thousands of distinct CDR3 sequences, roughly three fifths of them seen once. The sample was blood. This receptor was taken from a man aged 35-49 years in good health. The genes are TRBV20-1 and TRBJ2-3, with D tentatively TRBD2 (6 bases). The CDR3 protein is CSTRDWGGGNTQYF. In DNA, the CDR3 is TGCAGTACTAGAGATTGGGGAGGAGGGAATACGCAGTATTTT.